These 24 T cell receptor beta chains originate from one sample sequenced in a study of blood T cell repertoires in COVID-19. Clones were sequenced by immunoSEQ multiplex PCR, and TCRdb holds only the in-frame ones, with some missing. Of around 100,000 clones in the sample, roughly 86% were seen once. Sample: peripheral blood. The source is a man aged 40-55 years with active or convalescent COVID-19.

The chain carries TRBV19 and TRBJ1-6; TRBD1 aligns across 8 bases. The junction had 13 bases not matched to a gene; V was cut back by 9 bases and J by 9 bases. Germline loops: CDR1 LNHDA, CDR2 SQIVND (reference sequence). The CDR3 has 15 amino acids. The CDR3: CASIPGTGESSPLHF. The DNA of the CDR3 is TGTGCCAGCATCCCCGGGACAGGCGAGAGTTCACCCCTCCACTTT.

This clone was picked up a small number of times. The chain has TRBV11-1 and TRBJ2-7; 8 bases line up with TRBD1. Germline CDR1 reads SGHAT; CDR2 reads FQDESV (reference sequence). This CDR3 has 15 residues. Trimming removed 1 base from V and 3 bases from J; junction bases left unmatched: 5. The DNA of the CDR3 is TGTGCCAGCAGCTTAGAGTCAGGGGGCAGCTACGAGCAGTACTTC. It codes for CASSLESGGSYEQYF.

This clone was recorded once. The V and J genes are TRBV19 and TRBJ1-6, with 7 bases fitting TRBD1. Germline V gives CDR1 LNHDA, CDR2 SQIVND (reference sequence). Trimming cost V 4 bases and J 0 bases; bases outside gene matches: 15. CDR3 size: 20 residues. The CDR3 protein is CASSRGQAERPSSYNSPLHF. The CDR3 region has the DNA TGTGCCAGTAGTAGAGGACAGGCTGAACGTCCTAGCTCCTATAATTCACCCCTCCACTTT.

The gene calls are TRBV5-1 and TRBJ2-3, with 14 bases matching TRBD2. Germline V CDR1 and CDR2: SGHRS, YFSETQ. The CDR3 runs 15 residues. V gave up 4 bases and J gave up 5 bases; unmatched junction bases: 3. The CDR3 loop reads CASSRLAGGQDTQYF. The CDR3 region has the DNA TGCGCCAGCAGCCGACTAGCGGGGGGGCAAGATACGCAGTATTTT.

This chain's CDR3 is CASSLGRGRNTEAFF. The DNA for the CDR3 is TGTGCCAGCAGCTTAGGGCGAGGTCGGAACACTGAAGCTTTCTTT. The rearrangement joins TRBV7-9 to TRBJ1-1; no reliable D call. The CDR3 has 15 amino acids. Looked up from germline, CDR1 is SEHNR and CDR2 is FQNEAQ (reference sequence). The germline V and J ends were trimmed by 1 base and 1 base, with 10 bases remaining between them. Filled out from reference TRBV7-9 and TRBJ1-1, the complete variable domain reads DTGVSQNPRHKITKRGQNVTFRCDPISEHNRLYWYRQTLGQGPEFLTYFQNEAQLEKSRLLSDRFSAERPKGSFSTLEIQRTEQGDSAMYLCASSLGRGRNTEAFFGQGTRLTVV.

The CDR3 DNA reads TGCGCCAGCAGGATGGGGGACACAATTAATGAAAAACTGTTTTTT. It translates to CASRMGDTINEKLFF. This chain connects TRBV5-1 to TRBJ1-4, with a possible D match to TRBD1 (6 bases). CDR1 and CDR2 (germline): SGHRS, YFSETQ. V gave up 5 bases and J gave up 4 bases, with 15 bases separating them. The CDR3 has 15 residues.

The chain uses TRBV30 and TRBJ2-4, with D perhaps matching TRBD2 (6 bases). V lost 2 bases and J 1 base, leaving 18 bases between the germline ends. Germline CDR1 reads GTSNPN; CDR2 reads SVGIG (reference sequence). This CDR3 comprises 17 residues. The CDR3 nucleotides read TGTGCCTGGAGTAAGAGGGTCGGGGGTGCTGCCAAAAACATTCAGTACTTC. Translating it yields CAWSKRVGGAAKNIQYF.

This chain joins TRBV25-1 and TRBJ1-1, with D possibly matching TRBD1 (6 bases). The V and J ends lost 4 bases and 11 bases respectively, with 32 bases between them. Germline V gene data show CDR1 as MGHDK and CDR2 as SYGVNS. There are 18 residues in the CDR3. The CDR3 sequence: CASSGYLGQSPKSSEAFF. In DNA, the CDR3 is TGTGCCAGCAGTGGGTACCTAGGACAGAGCCCGAAGTCCTCCGAGGCTTTCTTT.

This chain joins TRBV9 and TRBJ1-6; D is perhaps TRBD1 (6 bases). Per germline, CDR1 SGDLS and CDR2 YYNGEE. This CDR3 region has 14 residues. V dropped 0 bases and J dropped 7 bases, with 8 bases sitting between them. The CDR3 spells CASSVEGGNSPLHF. Here the CDR3 DNA reads TGTGCCAGCAGCGTAGAGGGGGGGAATTCACCCCTCCACTTT.

The V and J genes are TRBV7-8 and TRBJ2-1; D unclear. The V end was cut by 4 bases, the J end by 2 bases, with 3 bases between. The CDR3 has 12 residues. Germline CDR1 and CDR2: SGHVS and FQNEAQ. As DNA, the CDR3 is TGTGCCAGCAGCTCCGCCTACAATGAGCAGTTCTTC. Its protein product is CASSSAYNEQFF.

V usage is TRBV5-1 and J usage is TRBJ2-7; 7 bases fit TRBD1. The V gene's germline CDR1 is SGHRS and CDR2 YFSETQ. With V trimmed by 0 bases and J by 0 bases, 3 bases remained unmatched. This CDR3 contains 15 residues. CDR3 residues: CASSLGDRLSYEQYF. The CDR3 DNA is TGCGCCAGCAGCTTGGGGGACAGACTCTCCTACGAGCAGTACTTC.

This rearrangement joins TRBV9 to TRBJ1-5, with a tentative D call TRBD1 (5 bases). The CDR3 consists of 15 residues. Trimming left V 0 bases short and J 2 bases short, with 9 bases between. In germline, CDR1 is SGDLS, CDR2 YYNGEE. CDR3 protein: CASSVGQGGNQPQHF. The CDR3 DNA sequence: TGTGCCAGCAGCGTAGGGCAGGGCGGCAATCAGCCCCAGCATTTT. The full variable domain, in which reference TRBV9 and TRBJ1-5 provide the parts outside the CDR3, is DSGVTQTPKHLITATGQRVTLRCSPRSGDLSVYWYQQSLDQGLQFLIQYYNGEERAKGNILERFSAQQFPDLHSELNLSSLELGDSALYFCASSVGQGGNQPQHFGDGTRLSIL.

This chain connects TRBV5-4 to TRBJ1-1, with D possibly matching TRBD1 (5 bases). The germline V gene encodes CDR1 SGHNT and CDR2 YYREEE (reference sequence). Trimming shortened V by 2 bases and J by 3 bases, and 11 bases separated the two germline ends. The CDR3 loop spans 14 amino acids. Here the CDR3 reads CASSFRGGDTEAFF. As DNA, the CDR3 is TGTGCCAGCAGCTTTAGGGGTGGTGACACTGAAGCTTTCTTT.

The chain uses TRBV5-1 and TRBJ2-5, with a possible D match to TRBD1 (6 bases). Germline CDR1 and CDR2: SGHRS and YFSETQ. V was clipped by 4 bases and J by 5 bases, with 15 bases between them. CDR3 length equals 14 residues. CDR3 amino acids: CASSLTGVLETQYF. CDR3 coding DNA: TGCGCCAGCAGCCTGACAGGCGTGTTGGAGACCCAGTACTTC. The whole variable domain, remainder taken from reference TRBV5-1 and TRBJ2-5, is KAGVTQTPRYLIKTRGQQVTLSCSPISGHRSVSWYQQTPGQGLQFLFEYFSETQRNKGNFPGRFSGRQFSNSRSEMNVSTLELGDSALYLCASSLTGVLETQYFGPGTRLLVL.

This chain uses TRBV20-1 with TRBJ2-2; 7 bases map to TRBD1. The germline gives CDR1 DFQATT, CDR2 SNEGSKA (reference sequence). This CDR3 is built from 15 residues. The J segment lost 6 bases and the V segment lost 3 bases, leaving 10 bases of the junction unmatched. CDR3 protein: CSASPNGQVAGELFF. CDR3 coding DNA: TGCAGTGCTAGTCCGAACGGACAGGTCGCCGGGGAGCTGTTTTTT.

This clone has just a few counts. The chain recombines TRBV5-4 with TRBJ1-2, with 7 nucleotides matching TRBD1. Germline CDR1 reads SGHNT; CDR2 reads YYREEE (reference sequence). The length of the CDR3 is 13 residues. With V trimmed by 4 bases and J by 3 bases, 3 bases remained unmatched. The CDR3 spells CASSEGQHYGYTF. In DNA form, the CDR3 reads TGTGCCAGCAGCGAGGGACAGCACTATGGCTACACCTTC.

The rearrangement links TRBV27 to TRBJ1-5, with 9 bases identical to TRBD1. The CDR3 contains 15 residues. The germline CDR1 and CDR2 sequences are MNHEY and SMNVEV (reference sequence). The ends lost 5 bases at V and 9 bases at J; junction bases unmatched: 11. The CDR3 here is CASSLGQGLGGPQHF. CDR3 nucleotides: TGTGCCAGCAGTCTGGGACAGGGCCTCGGGGGGCCCCAGCATTTT.

This rearrangement joins TRBV7-2 to TRBJ2-7; possible D gene TRBD1, 7 bases. V lost 4 bases to trimming and J lost 2 bases, with 12 bases between them. The CDR3 length is 14 residues. The germline CDR1 and CDR2 sequences are SGHTA and FQGNSA. CDR3 DNA sequence: TGTGCCAGCAGCTGGGGGGACAGCACCTACGAGCAGTACTTC. It translates to CASSWGDSTYEQYF.

Of note for this clone: The identical CDR3 is also encoded by other nucleotide sequences in the sample. V gene TRBV7-9 combines with J gene TRBJ1-5; no reliable D call. CDR3 length: 13 residues. V lost 1 base and J lost 7, with 8 bases in between. Germline V lookup: CDR1 SEHNR, CDR2 FQNEAQ (reference sequence). The CDR3 DNA is TGTGCCAGCAGCTTAGATGAGGCCCAGCCCCAGCATTTT. It encodes CASSLDEAQPQHF. Combining the CDR3 with reference TRBV7-9 and TRBJ1-5 gives the whole variable domain DTGVSQNPRHKITKRGQNVTFRCDPISEHNRLYWYRQTLGQGPEFLTYFQNEAQLEKSRLLSDRFSAERPKGSFSTLEIQRTEQGDSAMYLCASSLDEAQPQHFGDGTRLSIL.

V usage is TRBV19 and J usage is TRBJ2-1; 8 nucleotides align to TRBD1. V lost 7 bases to trimming and J lost 0 bases; unmatched junction nucleotides: 8. The germline V gene encodes CDR1 LNHDA and CDR2 SQIVND (reference sequence). The CDR3 contains 16 residues. The CDR3, as DNA: TGTGCCAGTATCGGGACAGGCCAAAGCTCCTACAATGAGCAGTTCTTC. It specifies CASIGTGQSSYNEQFF.

V and J are TRBV6-1 and TRBJ2-2, with 7 bases aligning to TRBD1. The CDR3 is 16 residues long. With V trimmed by 3 bases and J by 6 bases, 10 bases remained unmatched. Germline V gene lookup returns CDR1 MNHNS and CDR2 SASEGT. CDR3 sequence (DNA): TGTGCCAGCAGTGAGCAGCCCCTGACAGGGCCCGGGGAGCTGTTTTTT. Translation: CASSEQPLTGPGELFF.

The V gene is TRBV5-1, the J gene TRBJ1-6; 9 nucleotides line up with TRBD1. This CDR3 comprises 15 residues. Per the germline V gene, CDR1 is SGHRS and CDR2 is YFSETQ. Germline trimming cut 7 bases from V and 7 bases from J; bases unmatched to any gene: 9. The CDR3 nucleotides are TGCGCCAGCGGGGACAGGGAATCGGGGAATTCACCCCTCCACTTT. Translation: CASGDRESGNSPLHF.

In this sample, this clone turned up a few times. This chain connects TRBV7-3 to TRBJ2-2; no firm D call. The V gene's germline CDR1 is SGHTA and CDR2 FQGTGA. Deletions cut 3 bases from V and 4 bases from J, with 15 bases between. This CDR3 region has 16 residues. Written as DNA, the CDR3 is TGTGCCAGCAGCTTGGATGTAACTTCGGGCACCGGGGAGCTGTTTTTT. It translates to CASSLDVTSGTGELFF.

The rearrangement joins TRBV10-3 to TRBJ1-1; weak D call: TRBD1 (5 bases). V was pared by 2 bases and J by 0 bases, with 7 bases between. CDR3 size: 14 residues. Germline lookup yields CDR1 ENHRY and CDR2 SYGVKD. The DNA for the CDR3 is TGTGCCATCAGTGAGGCAGGGATGAACACTGAAGCTTTCTTT. It codes for CAISEAGMNTEAFF.